This T cell receptor beta chain was documented in a study of post-analysis software for immune sequencing data. V gave up 4 bases and J gave up 1 base; unmatched junction bases: 5. CDR3 length: 15 amino acids. Germline V gene lookup returns CDR1 SEHNR and CDR2 FQNEAQ (reference sequence). General study findings and limits: Elevated frequency relative to controls characterized a handful of TRBV segments in patients, TRBV5-6, TRBV5-1 and TRBV20-1 among them.

The authors incorporated unique molecular identifiers into the TCR beta cDNA libraries. TCRdb called the PCR reads again in MiXCR, with one record for every CDR3 protein. The sample holds under 650,000 distinct CDR3 sequences, about 40% seen once. For this clonotype: Its cognate antigen is unknown.

The receptor was isolated from a girl under 18 with multiple sclerosis. What was sequenced was blood. This chain uses TRBV7-9 with TRBJ1-1, with 8 bases aligning to TRBD1. The DNA of the CDR3 is TGTGCCAGCAGCTCAAGACAGGGGTCGAACACTGAAGCTTTCTTT. Residues: CASSSRQGSNTEAFF.